This TCR beta chain was profiled in a study of T cells in Graves' hyperthyroidism and ophthalmopathy. Notes on the study in general: Blood shared most expanded thyroid clonotypes above 0.001.

It was considered stable Graves' hyperthyroidism when ophthalmopathy did not progress within 18 months. Hyperthyroidism in the patients, aged 18 to 65, was newly diagnosed and under 2 months in duration. Clinical symptoms, serum thyroxine and TRAb, thyroid ultrasound and orbital computed tomography were used for the diagnoses. Authors of the study amplified TCR beta CDR3 regions from RNA transcripts. A set of HTBI primers served as the primers for a first-round RT-PCR of the TCR CDR3. TCRdb called the multiplex PCR reads again in MiXCR, with one record for every CDR3 protein. The table lists a few hundred thousand distinct CDR3 sequences, roughly 50% of them singletons, with about 7.9% in the top ten. CDR1 is SEHNR, CDR2 FQNEAQ, per germline (reference sequence). V lost 7 bases and J 2 bases, leaving 15 bases between the germline ends. CDR3 length: 14 residues. This clonotype was counted only a few times. The antigen remains unidentified.

The genes are TRBV7-9 and TRBJ2-7; D not resolved. This TCR was recovered from a woman under 30 with Graves' hyperthyroidism. The specimen sequenced was peripheral blood or thyroid tissue (not recorded which). The CDR3, as DNA: TGTGCCAGCACCCGGAGAGCTGAAGCCTACGAGCAGTACTTC. The encoded protein is CASTRRAEAYEQYF.